This TCR beta chain was captured by sequencing in a study of cytomegalovirus exposure and HLA in healthy donors (dated by TCRdb to about 2017). Background for the entire study: An earlier analysis of a few hundred of the donors reported around 280 Gb of sequence data and roughly 120 million unique TCR beta sequences obtained from roughly 170 million T cells. High-throughput TCR immunosequencing, statistical association of individual TCRs with disease status, and machine learning were combined to predict cytomegalovirus infection status. Donor age, sex, ethnicity and CMV serostatus were compiled together with the repertoire data. In addition to the first cohort of 666 subjects, a separate validation cohort of approximately 130 different subjects was used. Typing coverage differed by locus: A, B, C, DRB1 and DQB1 were typed in roughly 620-630 donors, DQA1 in approximately 520, DPA1 in some 610, and DPB1 in roughly 470. The study was designed to test whether signatures of past pathogen exposure could be identified by cataloging public T cell receptors. The study profiled the T cell repertoires of about 720 subjects by immunosequencing and related them to cytomegalovirus serostatus. HLA typing covered class I and class II loci at four-digit resolution. An earlier analysis of 450 to 750 of the donors used high-throughput TCR beta sequencing to judge whether each TCR beta V gene segment behaved as functional or pseudogenic. The later analysis used no new phenotypic data to find candidate immune exposures, relying instead on TCR beta sequences and their occurrence across donors. Approximately 300 gigabases of sequencing data and approximately 92 million unique TCR sequences made up an early release that covered approximately 620 HLA-typed donors. Across some 400 genotyped donors of the cohort, an average of about 250,000 unique TCR beta nucleotide sequences per donor were sequenced, and 15% to 20% of those sequences were non-productive. A later analysis re-analyzed previously published TCR beta repertoires from approximately 670 donors and added high-resolution HLA genotyping to study TCR occurrence patterns. A later genetic analysis took genome-wide SNP genotypes for about three fifths of the 666 donors and used that subset as a discovery cohort. All discovery cohort repertoires had been generated using a single sequencing platform. Four or five DR-DQ haplotypes were treated as single units for association and clustering because of strong linkage in the cohort. Of the roughly 420 genotyped donors, 81% were placed in the genetic ancestry cluster associated with self-reported Caucasian donors. Findings and caveats that apply to the study as a whole: In vitro tests confirmed that a few of the cytomegalovirus-associated TCR beta chains recognize cytomegalovirus antigens. The classifier was reported to diagnose cytomegalovirus status with high specificity and sensitivity in both the original cohort and the validation cohort. The 87-base-pair reads could not distinguish some IMGT-functional V segments, including TRBV6-2 and TRBV6-3, so those segments were excluded. A later analysis associated 15,000 to 20,000 TCR beta sequences with specific HLA alleles at a false discovery rate of 0.05. In a later analysis, several top co-occurrence clusters were reported to appear linked to parvovirus B19, influenza, CMV and Epstein-Barr virus. Compared with the roughly 670-donor mean, donors in an Asian-associated ancestry cluster had fewer N-insertions in productive TCRs, according to a later genetic analysis. Presence/absence analyses assumed roughly uniform sequencing depth across donors, an assumption that may not hold. In a later analysis, most CMV-associated TCR beta chains were found to appear HLA-restricted, with HLA associations seemingly driven largely by CMV exposure. The study listed approximately 150 TCR beta chains as associated with cytomegalovirus. The authors suggested that the approach could potentially be extended to other disease states and immunological phenotypes. A further reported finding was that TCR beta sequences accurately predicted the HLA-A and HLA-B alleles for most subjects in the first cohort. Because HLA typing was missing for some donors at each locus, association tests included only the typed subset. Linkage disequilibrium might explain the correlated functional status among segregating V segments, but an unknown experimental factor could not be excluded. The cohort was sequenced for TCR beta chains only, and without alpha or paired-chain data the features that could be detected were limited. In an earlier analysis of 587 of the donors, most TCR beta V segments appeared in productive rearrangements about 87% or about 30% of the time, broadly matching IMGT annotations. In a later analysis, HLA-associated TCR beta chains showed more clonal expansion and lower generation probabilities than non-associated chains that were equally common. Around 16 rarely observed V segments, including chromosome 9 orphons, were excluded from the earlier analysis of several hundred of the donors because counts were too low. Most TCR sequences were observed very rarely across donors, whereas some public TCRs were present in many individuals. Strong co-occurrence of HLA alleles, especially DR and DQ, made assigning TCR associations to individual alleles difficult. A later analysis found that TCR association rates varied across HLA loci, with DRB1 alleles showing the most associated TCRs and HLA-C alleles the fewest. A cluster of highly shared sequence variants was judged likely to represent a technical artifact of the sequencing pipeline. In a later genetic analysis, a missense DCLRE1C variant was associated with V-gene and J-gene trimming of TCR beta chains, and the association was replicated in an independent cohort. CMV serostatus was the only immune exposure information available for the cohort.

The cohort consisted of 670 or so healthy bone marrow donors. At the time of sampling, every cohort member was nominally healthy, though immune exposures that went unrecorded were likely present. The donor was CMV seropositive and was included in the group of about 290 seropositive cohort members. Each donor provided a peripheral blood sample, and peripheral blood mononuclear cells were used for TCR beta sequencing. Genomic DNA was extracted from the blood cell samples with the Qiagen DNeasy Blood Extraction Kit. Libraries were built with the immunoSEQ multiplex PCR assay. A mixture of 60 forward primers for TCR Vbeta segments and 13 reverse primers for TCR Jbeta segments was used in the multiplex PCR. The CDR3 region of rearranged TCR beta genes was amplified from genomic DNA with a multiplex PCR assay. On the Illumina HiSeq System, the amplified TCR beta libraries were sequenced as 87-base-pair reads. In the paper's pipeline: In a later analysis, 77 million or so unique TCR beta chains were counted across the approximately 640 repertoires, and approximately 9.9 million of these chains were shared by at least two donors. Raw reads were error-corrected and collapsed into unique sequences by a nearest-neighbor algorithm in which closely related sequences were merged to remove PCR and sequencing errors. CDR3 sequences were aligned to IMGT reference sequences to assign V, D and J gene segments. For a sequence to be retained, a match of at least six nucleotides to both a V gene segment and a J gene segment was required. A rearrangement was called productive if the CDR3 had no stop codons and remained in frame with V and J, and every other rearrangement was called non-productive. Following IMGT convention, CDR3 was defined as the stretch from the second conserved V-encoded cysteine up to the conserved J-encoded phenylalanine. Sequences without an unambiguous match to a single V gene segment were excluded from the earlier analysis of about 600 of the donors. In an earlier analysis of 450 to 700 of the donors, V segments were called functional above 56.7% productive rearrangements and were called segregating when the between-donor standard deviation exceeded 5%. A statistical classification framework was built to diagnose cytomegalovirus status from the catalog of TCR beta chain sequences. A later analysis assigned V and J genes by comparing TCR nucleotide sequences with IMGT/GENE-DB human TR gene sequences. The TCRdist pipeline was used in a later analysis to assign CDR3 sequences and most-parsimonious VDJ recombination scenarios. In a later analysis, each TCR beta chain was defined by its CDR3 amino acid sequence together with its V-gene family, and reads without a unique V-gene family were excluded. In a later analysis, approximately 590 highly shared, low-generation-probability nucleotide sequences were removed to address suspected cross-contamination and a sequencing artifact. For each public chain, a later analysis derived a clonal expansion index from normalized ranks of inferred template counts within each repertoire. In a later analysis, generation probabilities were computed with a VDJ recombination model fitted to out-of-frame rearrangements, and the resulting probabilities were checked against IGoR. In a later analysis, TCR-TCR, TCR-HLA and TCR-CMV co-occurrence was scored with hypergeometric tests, and a repertoire-size bias correction was applied to TCR pairs. A later analysis estimated false discovery rates by permuting HLA or CMV assignments 20 times. In a later analysis, co-occurring TCRs were grouped using DBSCAN, and TCRdist sequence similarity was added for clustering within HLA-allele-positive subsets. Repertoires with fewer than 30,000 or more than 120,000 public chains were left out of co-occurrence clustering, as were four to six repertoires with anomalous nucleotide sharing. Drawn from immuneACCESS, this table holds only the in-frame rearrangements with V and J called that TCRdb kept. Clones are partly lost; checked studies trace under half to an unresolved V gene and leave the rest unexplained. From that table come the V and J calls and clone size; the DNA was used to work out D and trimming. In all, the sample holds over 85,000 clones, and 81% of those were seen once. The ten largest clones represent about 5% of the sample.

CDR1 and CDR2 (MDHEN, SYDVKM) derive from the germline V gene. Taken from cysteine to phenylalanine, the CDR3 has 14 residues. Only the CDR3 DNA is retained, 42 bases long and in frame from the first base. At the junction V is shortened by 3 bases and J by 0 bases, with 6 bases in between. This clone was recorded only once. Its antigen is not yet known. No per-base quality is available; no much larger clone lies one base away. Sequenced input: PBMCs. The receptor was derived from a man aged 40-50 years in good health and CMV-seropositive. The sequence joins TRBV28 to TRBJ1-3; no D gene call is confident. CDR3 region: CASSFPDSGNTIYF. The sequence in DNA is TGTGCCAGCAGTTTTCCAGACTCTGGAAACACCATATATTTT.